The table lists the clone carrying this TCR beta chain with a few counts. The sample is drawn from a study of early T cells in non-severe SARS-CoV-2 infection. TCRdb reprocessed the 5' RACE reads with MiXCR, giving one entry per CDR3 protein. Of around 29,000 distinct CDR3 sequences in the sample, under 6% were seen once. The clonotype originates from an adult who was a healthcare worker with PCR-confirmed SARS-CoV-2 infection or an uninfected control (not recorded which). Input material: whole blood.

The CDR3 nucleotides are TGTGCCAGCAGCACCCCGGAGGCAGATACGCAGTATTTT. This translates into CASSTPEADTQYF. V gene TRBV28 combines with J gene TRBJ2-3; D may be TRBD2 (5 bases). The CDR3 covers 13 residues. V lost 6 bases to trimming and J lost 4 bases, with 11 bases between them. The germline gives CDR1 MDHEN, CDR2 SYDVKM. The entire variable domain, with the rest obtained from reference TRBV28 and TRBJ2-3, is as follows: DVKVTQSSRYLVKRTGEKVFLECVQDMDHENMFWYRQDPGLGLRLIYFSYDVKMKEKGDIPEGYSVSREKKERFSLILESASTNQTSMYLCASSTPEADTQYFGPGTRLTVL.